The 2 T cell receptor beta chains below all came from one sample that was sequenced in a study of OX40 agonist ivuxolimab in advanced cancers. Assay used: immunoSEQ multiplex PCR; TCRdb lists only in-frame clones, some missing. The table records approximately 23,000 clones, approximately 88% of them present only once. Sample: CD4+ or CD8+ T cells sorted from blood, taken in a trial of the OX40 agonist ivuxolimab. These TCRs come from an adult with an advanced solid tumor such as melanoma, head and neck, liver or kidney cancer.

The V and J genes are TRBV2 and TRBJ2-7, with 7 bases fitting TRBD2. CDR1 and CDR2 (germline): SNHLY, FYNNEI. CDR3 length: 13 residues. V was pared by 4 bases and J by 5 bases, with 5 bases of the junction left unmatched. CDR3 nucleotide sequence: TGTGCCAGCAGTGTGACTAGCCTCAACGAGCAGTACTTC. This gives the protein CASSVTSLNEQYF.

The V gene is TRBV11-2, the J gene TRBJ2-3; the match to TRBD2 covers 14 bases. CDR3 length equals 17 residues. The germline CDR1 and CDR2 sequences are SGHAT and FQNNGV. With V trimmed by 6 bases and J by 4 bases, 9 bases remained unmatched. The CDR3 nucleotides read TGTGCCAGCAGTCCCGGGACTAGCGGGAGCGAGGCAGATACGCAGTATTTT. Amino acids: CASSPGTSGSEADTQYF.